This T cell receptor (beta chain) was identified in a study of tumour-infiltrating T cells in Burkitt lymphoma. Across the study: Survival, overall and progression-free, tracked with productive clonality.

The CDR3 sequence is 15 residues long. J lost 4 bases, V lost 0 bases, and 2 bases had no gene match. CDR1 and CDR2 from the germline V gene are LGHNA and YSLEER. Only a few counts were recorded for this clone. Assay: immunoSEQ multiplex PCR; the TCRdb copy retains only in-frame clones and omits some. This table has about 5,100 clones, 24% appearing once. The TCR originated in a human donor with diffuse large B-cell lymphoma. The V call is TRBV4-3, the J call TRBJ1-1; 10 bases agree with TRBD1. Sequenced: tumor tissue. The CDR3 sequence: CASSQEGTGATEAFF. The CDR3 coding sequence is TGCGCCAGCAGCCAAGAAGGGACAGGGGCCACTGAAGCTTTCTTT.